There are many counts of the clone carrying this T cell receptor beta chain. Its specificity is unknown. These data originate in a study of Graves' ophthalmopathy and Graves' hyperthyroidism. Broader study findings: Blood contained most expanded thyroid clonotypes exceeding 0.001 frequency.

Investigators amplified TCR beta CDR3 regions from RNA transcripts. First-round RT-PCR employed HTBI primers, with a second-round multiplex PCR after it. TCRdb redid the calling of the multiplex PCR reads with MiXCR, one entry per CDR3 protein. Among roughly 160,000 distinct CDR3 sequences listed, roughly two fifths were seen once. Ophthalmopathy donors' eye disease showed moderate-to-severe activity, CAS of at least 3, NOSPECS of at least 4 and duration under 3 months. Fresh peripheral blood (around 10 ml) yielded the PBMCs. Sequencing was carried out using peripheral blood. This clonotype originated in a woman in her thirties or forties with Graves' ophthalmopathy.

The CDR3, as DNA: TGCGCCAGCAGCTTCTCAGGGGAACGAAACACCATATATTTT. The encoded protein is CASSFSGERNTIYF. J is TRBJ1-3 and V is TRBV5-1; weak D call: TRBD1 (6 bases). This CDR3 is built from 14 residues. V was shortened by 2 bases and J by 5 bases, with 11 bases between the two germline ends. Per germline, CDR1 SGHRS and CDR2 YFSETQ.